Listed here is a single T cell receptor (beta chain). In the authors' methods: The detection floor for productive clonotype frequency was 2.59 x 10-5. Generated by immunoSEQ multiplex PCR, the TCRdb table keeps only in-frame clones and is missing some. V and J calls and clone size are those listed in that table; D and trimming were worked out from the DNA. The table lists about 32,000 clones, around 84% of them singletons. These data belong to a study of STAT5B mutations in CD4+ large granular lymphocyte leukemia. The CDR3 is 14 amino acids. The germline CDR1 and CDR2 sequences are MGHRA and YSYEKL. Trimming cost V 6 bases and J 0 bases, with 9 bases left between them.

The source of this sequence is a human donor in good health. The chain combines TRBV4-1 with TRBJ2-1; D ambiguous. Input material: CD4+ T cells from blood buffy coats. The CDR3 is CASRDLSSYNEQFF. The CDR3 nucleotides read TGCGCCAGCAGGGACCTAAGCTCCTACAATGAGCAGTTCTTC.